The 30 T cell receptor beta chains in this list originate from one sample, sequenced in a study of T cells in pancreatic ductal adenocarcinoma. Selected pancreatic ductal adenocarcinoma patients had undergone surgery without neoadjuvant therapy. Assay used: immunoSEQ multiplex PCR; TCRdb lists only in-frame clones, some missing. The sample lists 11,000 or so clones; 80% to 90% were seen once. The sample consisted of PBMCs. These TCRs come from a human donor with pancreatic ductal adenocarcinoma.

The sample holds a few counts of this clone. This chain connects TRBV5-1 to TRBJ2-5; 11 positions match TRBD2. Germline-derived CDR1 and CDR2 are SGHRS and YFSETQ. The CDR3 contains 15 residues. V shed 0 bases and J 4 bases; nucleotides not matched to a gene: 2. The CDR3 DNA follows: TGCGCCAGCAGCTTGGCCGGGACTAGCGGAGAGACCCAGTACTTC. This gives the protein CASSLAGTSGETQYF.

The rearrangement uses TRBV5-1 and TRBJ2-7; the D gene is possibly TRBD1 (6 bases). The germline V gene has CDR1 SGHRS and CDR2 YFSETQ. The CDR3 contains 15 residues. Trimming pared 4 bases from V and 2 bases from J, leaving 16 bases between. DNA of the CDR3: TGCGCCAGCAGCCAAGGGACAAAGTCCACCTACGAGCAGTACTTC. The encoded protein is CASSQGTKSTYEQYF.

The genes are TRBV5-4 and TRBJ2-3; D gene unclear. Germline V gene data show CDR1 as SGHNT and CDR2 as YYREEE (reference sequence). V was cut by 0 bases and J by 3 bases, with 5 bases left in between. This CDR3 has 13 residues. In DNA, the CDR3 is TGTGCCAGCAGCTTGGAAGGAACAGATACGCAGTATTTT. It codes for CASSLEGTDTQYF.

CDR3 amino acids: CASSTGDRGTGELFF. CDR3 sequence (DNA): TGCGCCAGCAGCACGGGGGACAGGGGCACCGGGGAGCTGTTTTTT. This chain uses TRBV5-1 with TRBJ2-2; 10 bases map to TRBD1. V shed 4 bases, J shed 4 bases, and the junction held 4 bases outside the gene matches. This CDR3 has 15 residues. Germline V gene lookup returns CDR1 SGHRS and CDR2 YFSETQ.

This chain connects TRBV19 to TRBJ1-2; TRBD1 matches at 7 bases. With 7 bases clipped from V and 7 bases from J, the junction kept 12 bases outside the gene matches. This CDR3 comprises 14 residues. CDR1 and CDR2 from the germline V gene are LNHDA and SQIVND (reference sequence). CDR3 residues: CASTRDSQKGGYTF. The CDR3 nucleotides are TGTGCCAGTACCAGGGACAGCCAAAAGGGTGGCTACACCTTC.

The rearrangement joins TRBV6-1 to TRBJ1-1, with 9 bases identical to TRBD1. The CDR3 spans 14 residues. Germline V gene data show CDR1 as MNHNS and CDR2 as SASEGT. With V trimmed by 7 bases and J by 5 bases, 8 bases remained unmatched. The CDR3 sequence: CASTGQGRKTEAFF. The DNA of the CDR3 is TGTGCCAGCACCGGACAGGGGAGGAAAACTGAAGCTTTCTTT.

The chain joins TRBV7-6 to TRBJ1-1; 8 bases line up with TRBD1. The CDR3 totals 13 residues. With V trimmed by 6 bases and J by 4 bases, 4 bases remained unmatched. Germline lookup yields CDR1 SGHVS and CDR2 FNYEAQ. The CDR3 DNA reads TGTGCCAGCAGGTTACAGGGGGGCACTGAAGCTTTCTTT. Translated, it gives CASRLQGGTEAFF.

The CDR3 sequence is CASSPRPLPLAGGEETQYF. CDR3 bases: TGTGCCAGCAGCCCACGTCCCCTACCTCTGGCGGGGGGGGAAGAGACCCAGTACTTC. The J gene is TRBJ2-5, the V gene TRBV7-8, with TRBD2 matching 9 bases. The junction had 19 bases not matched to a gene; V was cut back by 5 bases and J by 3 bases. The germline CDR1 and CDR2 sequences are SGHVS and FQNEAQ. The CDR3 runs 19 residues.

In regard to this clone: Because the CDR3's place on the DNA is in doubt, the DNA is left out and the CDR3 is given as listed by TCRdb. The genes are TRBV2 and TRBJ1-2; the table's D gene call, TRBD1, was not cross checked with the DNA. CDR1 is SNHLY, CDR2 FYNNEI, per germline. The CDR3 length is 13 residues, termini included. The CDR3 sequence: CASSEVGGGAGTF.

This clone was recorded a few times. This sequence joins TRBV10-1 and TRBJ2-3; weak D call: TRBD1 (6 bases). Trimming took 9 bases from V and 1 from J, leaving 26 bases between them. The CDR3 covers 18 residues. Germline CDR1 and CDR2: WNHNN and SYGVQD (reference sequence). In DNA, the CDR3 is TGCGCCAGGACCCCAGGGGTGCTACCCCCGGAGGGCACAGATACGCAGTATTTT. This sequence encodes CARTPGVLPPEGTDTQYF.

V is TRBV5-1 and J is TRBJ1-2; no reliable D call. CDR3 length equals 14 residues. Looked up from germline, CDR1 is SGHRS and CDR2 is YFSETQ. V lost 5 bases, J lost 6 bases, and 17 bases lay in between. CDR3 DNA: TGCGCCAGCAGGGTCCCGGCAGGTGAGGATGGCTACACCTTC. Amino acids: CASRVPAGEDGYTF.

This clone was seen once. This chain's CDR3 is CASSPYPQDGYTF. The CDR3 region has the DNA TGTGCCAGCTCACCATATCCCCAAGATGGCTACACCTTC. The chain has TRBV18 and TRBJ1-2, with D hard to call. Germline V gene sequence: CDR1 KGHSH, CDR2 LQKENI. The CDR3 extends over 13 amino acids. The V and J ends lost 2 bases and 6 bases respectively, with 10 bases between them.

Comments on this clone: A read error may produce the germline difference seen at one junction end. The chain has TRBV5-5 and TRBJ2-4; tentative D call: TRBD2 (5 bases). Germline V gene lookup returns CDR1 SGHKS and CDR2 YYEKEE (reference sequence). CDR3 length: 14 residues. The CDR3 loop reads CASSPWSGGPRYHF. DNA of the CDR3: TGTGCCAGCAGCCCATGGAGTGGAGGCCCTCGATACCACTTC.

This chain connects TRBV5-6 to TRBJ2-5; D uncertain. The CDR3 runs 15 residues. Germline CDR1 reads SGHDT; CDR2 reads YYEEEE. Trimming removed 6 bases from V and 1 base from J, with 16 bases in between. The CDR3 sequence is CASIFLGGSQETQYF. In DNA, the CDR3 is TGTGCCAGCATCTTCCTCGGCGGAAGCCAAGAGACCCAGTACTTC.

This sequence joins TRBV15 and TRBJ2-2; D might be TRBD2 (5 bases). The CDR3 extends over 14 amino acids. V shed 3 bases and J shed 0 bases, with 5 bases lying between them. Germline values: CDR1 LNHNV, CDR2 YYDKDF (reference sequence). The CDR3 sequence: CATSSGTNTGELFF. For the CDR3, the DNA is TGTGCCACCAGCAGCGGGACGAACACCGGGGAGCTGTTTTTT.

V is TRBV7-8 and J is TRBJ1-1; no clear D gene. The CDR3 totals 12 residues. V was cut by 1 base and J by 3 bases, with 3 bases left in between. Germline assignment: CDR1 SGHVS and CDR2 FQNEAQ. The CDR3, as DNA: TGTGCCAGCAGCTTAGAGTACACTGAAGCTTTCTTT. Translation: CASSLEYTEAFF.

The CDR3 loop reads CASRRGLTRFIGELFF. CDR3 coding DNA: TGTGCCAGTAGACGTGGACTCACTAGATTTATCGGGGAGCTGTTTTTT. The rearrangement uses TRBV19 and TRBJ2-2, with D perhaps TRBD2 (5 bases). The germline V gene has CDR1 LNHDA and CDR2 SQIVND (reference sequence). Trimming took 6 bases from V and 7 from J, leaving 21 bases between them. CDR3 length equals 16 residues.

The genes are TRBV4-1 and TRBJ2-5; 7 bases are a match to TRBD1. Germline V gene lookup returns CDR1 MGHRA and CDR2 YSYEKL. This CDR3 contains 13 residues. With V trimmed by 1 base and J by 7 bases, 3 bases remained unmatched. In nucleotides, the CDR3 is TGCGCCAGCAGCCAAGTTGAGGGGGCGACCCAGTACTTC. Its protein product is CASSQVEGATQYF.

The V and J genes are TRBV11-2 and TRBJ2-1; 10 nucleotides agree with TRBD2. Germline V gene data show CDR1 as SGHAT and CDR2 as FQNNGV. The trim removed 5 bases at V and 3 bases at J, leaving 4 bases unmatched. The CDR3 contains 15 residues. CDR3 sequence reads: CASSPWTSGYNEQFF. CDR3 in DNA: TGTGCCAGCAGCCCCTGGACTAGCGGCTACAATGAGCAGTTCTTC.

The J gene is TRBJ1-2, the V gene TRBV21-1. TRBV21-1 is classified as a pseudogene. This CDR3 contains 12 residues. This CDR3 reads CATKGGVYGYTF. The CDR3 DNA is TGTGCCACCAAGGGGGGGGTCTATGGCTACACCTTC.

This chain links TRBV6-5 with TRBJ2-1; D might be TRBD2 (5 bases). V was clipped by 6 bases and J by 0 bases, with 9 bases between them. CDR1 is MNHEY and CDR2 is SVGAGI in the germline V gene. The CDR3 contains 14 residues. CDR3 amino acids: CASSPGSSYNEQFF. CDR3 nucleotides: TGTGCCAGCAGCCCGGGGAGCTCCTACAATGAGCAGTTCTTC.

The V call is TRBV5-5, the J call TRBJ2-3; weak D call: TRBD2 (7 bases). Trimming pared 3 bases from V and 4 bases from J, leaving 12 bases between. The CDR3 is made up of 14 amino acids. Per germline, CDR1 SGHKS and CDR2 YYEKEE (reference sequence). CDR3 residues: CASSWGGGADTQYF. CDR3 in DNA: TGTGCCAGCAGCTGGGGAGGGGGAGCAGATACGCAGTATTTT.

The chain links TRBV10-3 to TRBJ2-7; possible D gene TRBD2, 6 bases. Germline CDR1 reads ENHRY; CDR2 reads SYGVKD. V was pared by 8 bases and J by 2 bases, with 7 bases between. The CDR3 totals 11 residues. DNA for the CDR3: TGTGCCATCGGACTAACCTACGAGCAGTACTTC. Translating it yields CAIGLTYEQYF.

This sequence joins TRBV28 and TRBJ1-1; D may be TRBD1 (6 bases). The CDR3 runs to 14 residues. CDR1 and CDR2 from the germline V gene are MDHEN and SYDVKM. The V end was cut by 6 bases, the J end by 1 base, with 12 bases between. The CDR3 DNA reads TGTGCCAGCAGCCCGGCGGACAGGAACACTGAAGCTTTCTTT. Protein sequence: CASSPADRNTEAFF. Full variable domain (missing parts from reference TRBV28 and TRBJ1-1): DVKVTQSSRYLVKRTGEKVFLECVQDMDHENMFWYRQDPGLGLRLIYFSYDVKMKEKGDIPEGYSVSREKKERFSLILESASTNQTSMYLCASSPADRNTEAFFGQGTRLTVV.

This chain connects TRBV5-1 to TRBJ1-3; 10 bases align to TRBD1. Germline loops: CDR1 SGHRS, CDR2 YFSETQ. The CDR3 is made up of 18 amino acids. V lost 0 bases to trimming and J lost 2 bases; unmatched junction nucleotides: 8. DNA of the CDR3: TGCGCCAGCAGCTTGGTGGGACAGGGGATACCACCTGGAAACACCATATATTTT. Amino acid sequence: CASSLVGQGIPPGNTIYF.

This clone has just one count. DNA of the CDR3: TGTGCCAGCAGCTTAGGCCGGGACAGGGGAGAGACCCAGTACTTC. It codes for CASSLGRDRGETQYF. The chain joins TRBV13 to TRBJ2-5, with TRBD1 identical over 10 bases. This CDR3 comprises 15 residues. With 0 bases clipped from V and 4 bases from J, the junction kept 2 bases outside the gene matches. Looked up from germline, CDR1 is PRHDT and CDR2 is FYEKMQ (reference sequence).

The J gene is TRBJ2-2, the V gene TRBV18; TRBD1 aligns across 7 bases. The CDR3 is 15 amino acids. Germline V gene lookup returns CDR1 KGHSH and CDR2 LQKENI. Trimming took 1 base from V and 7 from J; bases not matched to a gene: 6. The CDR3 sequence is CASSPLGTVVGELFF. The CDR3 nucleotides are TGTGCCAGCTCACCACTTGGGACAGTTGTCGGGGAGCTGTTTTTT. The variable domain in full, with the rest retrieved from reference TRBV18 and TRBJ2-2, is NAGVMQNPRHLVRRRGQEARLRCSPMKGHSHVYWYRQLPEEGLKFMVYLQKENIIDESGMPKERFSAEFPKEGPSILRIQQVVRGDSAAYFCASSPLGTVVGELFFGEGSRLTVL.

The J gene is TRBJ1-3, the V gene TRBV19; D is ambiguous. Trimming removed 7 bases from V and 2 bases from J, with 15 bases in between. This CDR3 has 15 residues. The germline CDR1 and CDR2 sequences are LNHDA and SQIVND (reference sequence). CDR3 region: CASNTKSNPGNTIYF. DNA for the CDR3: TGTGCCAGTAACACGAAGTCGAACCCTGGAAACACCATATATTTT.

V gene TRBV28 combines with J gene TRBJ2-7, with unresolved D. The CDR3 runs to 14 residues. Germline V gene data show CDR1 as MDHEN and CDR2 as SYDVKM. The V gene lost 7 bases and the J gene lost 0 bases, with 13 bases spanning the gap. The CDR3 DNA reads as TGTGCCAGCATGGATAACAAGAGCTCCTACGAGCAGTACTTC. It translates to CASMDNKSSYEQYF. Full variable domain (remainder filled in from reference TRBV28 and TRBJ2-7): DVKVTQSSRYLVKRTGEKVFLECVQDMDHENMFWYRQDPGLGLRLIYFSYDVKMKEKGDIPEGYSVSREKKERFSLILESASTNQTSMYLCASMDNKSSYEQYFGPGTRLTVT.

The chain is built from TRBV6-1 and TRBJ1-6; TRBD1 might be the D (5 bases). The V end lost 4 bases, the J end lost 9 bases, and 16 bases lay between the germline ends. The CDR3 runs to 15 residues. Germline CDR1 MNHNS, CDR2 SASEGT. This chain's CDR3 is CASSGSLRGGSPLHF. CDR3 bases: TGTGCCAGCAGTGGATCATTACGGGGCGGTTCACCCCTCCACTTT.